Below, 5 T cell receptor beta chains from the same sample are listed, as sequenced in a study of T cells in women clearing cervical HPV infection (dated by TCRdb to 2016 to 2019). The library was made by the immunoSEQ multiplex PCR assay. TCRdb took this table from immuneACCESS and kept in-frame rearrangements with V and J called. Such tables lack part of the clones; where checked against another copy, unresolved V genes explain under half of the gap, and the rest is unexplained. The sample's clone listing holds around 23,000 clones. About 5.5% of the sample lies in the top ten. Sequenced input: blood buffy coat. Every receptor here comes from a woman between 18 and 70 years old with a cervical HPV16 infection that either progressed to CIN3+ or cleared (not recorded which).

Regarding this clone: The read ends 3 residues shy of where the CDR3 ends; the end is completed using the germline J gene. The chain combines TRBV27 with TRBJ2-3, with D maybe TRBD1 (6 bases). Looked up from germline, CDR1 is MNHEY and CDR2 is SMNVEV (reference sequence). V was clipped by 5 bases and J by 4 bases, with 13 bases between them. The CDR3 is made up of 14 amino acids. This chain's CDR3 is CASSTTGIADTQYF. The sequenced CDR3 bases are TGTGCCAGCAGTACGACAGGTATTGCAGATACG.

Comments on this clone: The CDR3 is cut off 3 residues early in the read; its end comes from the germline J gene. The V and J genes are TRBV2 and TRBJ2-7; D may be TRBD1 (6 bases). Trimming pared 5 bases from V and 2 bases from J, leaving 13 bases between. Germline V gene sequence: CDR1 SNHLY, CDR2 FYNNEI. The CDR3 has 14 amino acids. CDR3 amino acids: CASSQRQGPYEQYF. The sequenced CDR3 bases are TGTGCCAGCAGTCAGAGGCAGGGGCCCTACGAG.

Comment on this clone: The read gets to within 3 residues of the CDR3 end, and the germline J gene fills in the rest. The chain combines TRBV7-2 with TRBJ1-1, with TRBD1 matching over 8 bases. This CDR3 comprises 11 residues. Per germline, CDR1 SGHTA and CDR2 FQGNSA. The CDR3 loop is CASSQGAEAFF. The sequenced CDR3 bases are TGTGCCAGCAGCCAGGGGGCGGAG.

Of note for this clone: The read comes to an end 3 residues before the CDR3 does, leaving the germline J gene to fill in the end. The rearrangement joins TRBV6-1 to TRBJ1-4, with TRBD1 matching 9 bases. Germline CDR1 reads MNHNS; CDR2 reads SASEGT. The CDR3 runs 14 residues. V lost 4 bases and J lost 4; bases outside the gene matches: 1. The CDR3 region is CASSGGQGNEKLFF. Partial CDR3 DNA: TGTGCCAGCAGTGGGGGACAGGGTAATGAAAAA.

Concerning this clone itself: Its ends do not fully match the called genes, so a read error is possible. The CDR3 goes on 3 residues after the read ends, and that part is filled in from the germline J gene. Other DNA sequences in this sample translate to the same CDR3. The rearrangement joins TRBV19 to TRBJ1-2, with TRBD1 matching 7 bases. The CDR3 is 15 residues long. Germline CDR1 LNHDA, CDR2 SQIVND (reference sequence). The CDR3 is CASKSRGRTNYGYTF. The part of the CDR3 DNA that was read is TGTGCCAGTAAATCGAGGGGGCGAACTAACTATGGT.